Following are 32 T cell receptor beta chains from one sample sequenced in a study of CD8 T cells in Susac syndrome. The RNA input was about 0.5 to 1 ug, and it was reverse transcribed with random hexamers. Each CDR3 protein gets one entry after TCRdb re-called the immunoSEQ multiplex PCR reads with MiXCR. The sample lists 95,000 to 150,000 distinct CDR3 sequences; 94% were seen once. The specimen sequenced was CD4+ T cells from PBMCs. These receptors were collected from a human donor in good health.

The CDR3: CASIPVGEPTYQPQHF. DNA of the CDR3: TGTGCCAGCATTCCAGTGGGGGAGCCAACCTATCAGCCCCAGCATTTT. The chain links TRBV6-1 to TRBJ1-5; D is perhaps TRBD1 (5 bases). CDR3 length: 16 residues. V shed 7 bases and J shed 5 bases, with 21 bases lying between them. Germline loops: CDR1 MNHNS, CDR2 SASEGT.

The chain couples TRBV4-2 to TRBJ2-7; 11 bases match TRBD2. The CDR3 runs 15 residues. The V gene end was trimmed by 1 base and the J gene end by 3 bases; junction bases not matched to a gene: 2. Germline lookup yields CDR1 LGHNA and CDR2 YNFKEQ. CDR3 protein: CASSQGLAGYYEQYF. CDR3 coding DNA: TGTGCCAGCAGCCAAGGACTAGCGGGATACTACGAGCAGTACTTC.

The rearrangement joins TRBV20-1 to TRBJ2-1, with no clear D. V was shortened by 6 bases and J by 0 bases, with 12 bases between the two germline ends. CDR1 and CDR2 from the germline V gene are DFQATT and SNEGSKA (reference sequence). This CDR3 contains 14 residues. Written as DNA, the CDR3 is TGCAGTGCCAAAACGCAAATCTCCTACAATGAGCAGTTCTTC. Its translation is CSAKTQISYNEQFF.

V usage is TRBV11-2 and J usage is TRBJ2-3; no definite D call. V was clipped by 2 bases and J by 4 bases, with 13 bases between them. The CDR3 contains 15 residues. Germline lookup yields CDR1 SGHAT and CDR2 FQNNGV. CDR3 sequence reads: CASSLTFYRSDTQYF. CDR3 DNA: TGTGCCAGCAGCTTAACTTTCTACCGCTCAGATACGCAGTATTTT. Full variable domain (outside the CDR3, taken from reference TRBV11-2 and TRBJ2-3): EAGVAQSPRYKIIEKRQSVAFWCNPISGHATLYWYQQILGQGPKLLIQFQNNGVVDDSQLPKDRFSAERLKGVDSTLKIQPAKLEDSAVYLCASSLTFYRSDTQYFGPGTRLTVL.

In this sample, this clonotype turned up once. The CDR3, as DNA: TGTGCCAGCAGCCACCACGTGTGGGACCCTTCGGGGGATACGCAGTATTTT. Amino acids: CASSHHVWDPSGDTQYF. V is TRBV7-2 and J is TRBJ2-3; TRBD1 or TRBD2 may be the D gene (5 bases each). This CDR3 is 17 amino acids long. The germline CDR1 and CDR2 sequences are SGHTA and FQGNSA. The ends were cut back, 5 bases at V and 6 bases at J, with 24 bases in the middle.

The V call is TRBV29-1, the J call TRBJ2-4; D may be TRBD1 (6 bases). Per germline, CDR1 SQVTM and CDR2 ANQGSEA. The CDR3 covers 14 residues. The ends were cut back, 4 bases at V and 0 bases at J, with 10 bases in the middle. CDR3 nucleotide sequence: TGCAGCGTTGCGGACAGACTAGCCAAAAACATTCAGTACTTC. Protein product: CSVADRLAKNIQYF.

This clonotype was detected only once. The J gene is TRBJ1-1, the V gene TRBV3-1; unclear D gene. The germline CDR1 and CDR2 sequences are LGHDT and YNNKEL (reference sequence). Trimming took off 1 base at V and 8 bases at J, with 8 bases between the two ends. The CDR3 has 12 amino acids. CDR3 region: CASSQVGGEAFF. CDR3 DNA sequence: TGTGCCAGCAGCCAAGTGGGAGGAGAAGCTTTCTTT.

The J gene is TRBJ1-4, the V gene TRBV30; tentatively, D is TRBD1 (5 bases). Trimming left V 3 bases short and J 8 bases short, with 19 bases between. The germline V gene encodes CDR1 GTSNPN and CDR2 SVGIG (reference sequence). The CDR3 length is 15 residues. Here the CDR3 reads CAWSLGHAGDEKLFF. The CDR3 DNA reads as TGTGCCTGGAGCCTTGGACACGCGGGCGACGAAAAACTGTTTTTT.

The chain has TRBV28 and TRBJ2-7; D uncertain. The CDR3 runs 14 residues. V was cut by 2 bases and J by 3 bases, with 11 bases left in between. The germline CDR1 and CDR2 sequences are MDHEN and SYDVKM. CDR3 nucleotide sequence: TGTGCCAGCAGTTTACCAGTGGAACACTACGAGCAGTACTTC. Encoded protein: CASSLPVEHYEQYF.

This chain uses TRBV14 with TRBJ1-6, with 10 bases lining up with TRBD1. This CDR3 is built from 16 residues. V lost 3 bases and J lost 8; bases outside the gene matches: 7. Germline assignment: CDR1 SGHDN and CDR2 FVKESK. This chain's CDR3 is CASSQTGGMIYSPLHF. The CDR3 DNA is TGTGCCAGCAGCCAGACAGGGGGCATGATTTATTCACCCCTCCACTTT.

The chain carries TRBV11-1 and TRBJ2-5, with D unresolved. CDR3 length: 14 residues. Trimming took off 1 base at V and 2 bases at J, with 8 bases between the two ends. Germline V gene sequence: CDR1 SGHAT, CDR2 FQDESV (reference sequence). The CDR3 is CASSLDGDQETQYF. The CDR3 bases are TGTGCCAGCAGCTTAGATGGAGATCAAGAGACCCAGTACTTC. The variable domain in full, completed from reference TRBV11-1 and TRBJ2-5, reads EAEVAQSPRYKITEKSQAVAFWCDPISGHATLYWYRQILGQGPELLVQFQDESVVDDSQLPKDRFSAERLKGVDSTLKIQPAELGDSAMYLCASSLDGDQETQYFGPGTRLLVL.

The CDR3 here is CATSETGTRAGELFF. The CDR3 DNA reads TGTGCCACCAGTGAGACCGGGACTAGAGCCGGGGAGCTGTTTTTT. V usage is TRBV24-1 and J usage is TRBJ2-2, with 8 bases that match TRBD2. This CDR3 has 15 amino acids. V lost 4 bases, J lost 6 bases, and 6 bases stayed unmatched. Germline V gene data show CDR1 as KGHDR and CDR2 as SFDVKD.

This clonotype was seen just once. V usage is TRBV18 and J usage is TRBJ2-7, with D perhaps TRBD1 (6 bases). The CDR3 is 15 residues long. Germline CDR1 and CDR2: KGHSH and LQKENI. Trimming stripped 4 bases from V and 6 bases from J, with 19 bases between. The CDR3 DNA follows: TGTGCCAGCTCACTTATACAGGGTGAGAGGAGCGAGCAGTACTTC. Translated: CASSLIQGERSEQYF.

The chain uses TRBV9 and TRBJ2-1; the match to TRBD1 covers 9 bases. CDR1 is SGDLS and CDR2 is YYNGEE in the germline V gene. With V trimmed by 4 bases and J by 6 bases, 8 bases remained unmatched. The CDR3 has 15 residues. CDR3 sequence: CASSIHPGQGNEQFF. The CDR3 nucleotides are TGTGCCAGCAGCATTCACCCGGGACAGGGCAATGAGCAGTTCTTC.

The chain carries TRBV7-9 and TRBJ1-3; the D gene is possibly TRBD1 (5 bases). The V end lost 8 bases, the J end lost 0 bases, and 17 bases lay between the germline ends. Germline lookup yields CDR1 SEHNR and CDR2 FQNEAQ (reference sequence). The CDR3 has 16 residues. The CDR3 sequence is CASGQWGPASGNTIYF. DNA of the CDR3: TGTGCCAGCGGACAATGGGGACCGGCCTCTGGAAACACCATATATTTT.

This chain links TRBV23-1 with TRBJ1-3; 8 positions match TRBD1. TRBV23-1 is known as an ORF, though its function is uncertain. The CDR3 loop spans 16 amino acids. V dropped 4 bases and J dropped 2; count of bases not matched to a gene: 7. In DNA, the CDR3 is TGCGCCAGCAGTCTCCCTCAGGGGGCCGCTGGAAACACCATATATTTT. This gives the protein CASSLPQGAAGNTIYF.

The chain joins TRBV28 to TRBJ2-7, with D possibly matching TRBD1 (5 bases). Germline V gives CDR1 MDHEN, CDR2 SYDVKM. Deletions cut 8 bases from V and 2 bases from J, with 19 bases between. CDR3 length: 15 residues. CDR3 sequence reads: CASSVFVTEPYEQYF. DNA for the CDR3: TGTGCCAGCTCAGTTTTCGTGACAGAACCCTACGAGCAGTACTTC.

On this clonotype itself: Mismatch with germline at one junction end may stem from a read error. This chain joins TRBV3-1 and TRBJ1-2, with D unclear. The CDR3 runs to 12 residues. CDR1 is LGHDT, CDR2 YNNKEL, per germline (reference sequence). CDR3 region: CASSQANAGRHF. The DNA for the CDR3 is TGTGCCAGCAGCCAAGCCAACGCGGGCCGACACTTC.

The chain employs TRBV4-1 and TRBJ2-5; TRBD2 aligns across 9 bases. CDR3 length equals 15 residues. The ends lost 4 bases at V and 1 base at J; junction bases unmatched: 4. The germline V gene encodes CDR1 MGHRA and CDR2 YSYEKL. CDR3 nucleotide sequence: TGCGCCAGCAGCCTTAGCGGGAGCCTCCAAGAGACCCAGTACTTC. Translating it yields CASSLSGSLQETQYF.

V gene TRBV27 combines with J gene TRBJ2-5; D is unclear. The ends were cut back, 6 bases at V and 4 bases at J, with 12 bases in the middle. The CDR3 runs 13 residues. Germline V lookup: CDR1 MNHEY, CDR2 SMNVEV (reference sequence). CDR3 in DNA: TGTGCCAGCAGCAGAGAGAGGAGAGAGACCCAGTACTTC. Amino acids: CASSRERRETQYF.

The chain uses TRBV2 and TRBJ2-5, with TRBD2 matching 11 bases. CDR1 and CDR2 from the germline V gene are SNHLY and FYNNEI. This CDR3 contains 17 residues. Unmatched junction bases numbered 11, after V lost 3 bases and J lost 5 bases. In DNA, the CDR3 is TGTGCCAGCAGTGATCGGCTAGCGGGAGGCGGAGGTGAGACCCAGTACTTC. It specifies CASSDRLAGGGGETQYF. The complete variable domain, with remaining parts taken from reference TRBV2 and TRBJ2-5, reads EPEVTQTPSHQVTQMGQEVILRCVPISNHLYFYWYRQILGQKVEFLVSFYNNEISEKSEIFDDQFSVERPDGSNFTLKIRSTKLEDSAMYFCASSDRLAGGGGETQYFGPGTRLLVL.

This rearrangement joins TRBV5-4 to TRBJ2-3; D unresolved. Germline V lookup: CDR1 SGHNT, CDR2 YYREEE (reference sequence). The CDR3 contains 17 residues. V shed 0 bases and J shed 4 bases, with 18 bases lying between them. CDR3 in amino acids: CASSLVVLQDGSDTQYF. As DNA, the CDR3 is TGTGCCAGCAGCTTGGTTGTTCTCCAGGATGGTTCAGATACGCAGTATTTT.

The V gene is TRBV5-1, the J gene TRBJ2-5, with 10 positions matching TRBD1. The CDR3 contains 14 residues. Germline V gives CDR1 SGHRS, CDR2 YFSETQ. V gave up 5 bases and J gave up 3 bases; unmatched junction bases: 4. The CDR3 sequence: CASRTGTGEETQYF. DNA for the CDR3: TGCGCCAGCAGAACCGGGACAGGGGAAGAGACCCAGTACTTC.

The chain links TRBV18 to TRBJ2-1; 9 bases are shared with TRBD2. Germline lookup yields CDR1 KGHSH and CDR2 LQKENI. Germline trimming cut 1 base from V and 10 bases from J; bases unmatched to any gene: 2. The CDR3 extends over 13 amino acids. The CDR3 region has the DNA TGTGCCAGCTCACCACAGGCGGGGGGGGAGCAGTTCTTC. It yields the protein CASSPQAGGEQFF.

This chain connects TRBV19 to TRBJ2-6, with D maybe TRBD1 (7 bases). The CDR3 sequence is 16 residues long. In germline, CDR1 is LNHDA, CDR2 SQIVND (reference sequence). V was shortened by 7 bases and J by 2 bases, with 15 bases between the two germline ends. In DNA, the CDR3 is TGTGCCAGTACCGGAGGCAGGGGGGCTGGGGCCAACGTCCTGACTTTC. Its protein is CASTGGRGAGANVLTF.

The chain employs TRBV3-1 and TRBJ2-1; 8 nucleotides line up with TRBD2. The CDR3 sequence is 18 residues long. V was clipped by 0 bases and J by 6 bases; unmatched bases: 13. Germline lookup yields CDR1 LGHDT and CDR2 YNNKEL (reference sequence). CDR3 nucleotides: TGTGCCAGCAGCCAAGATAGGGTACTAGCGGCGGGGGGCAATGAGCAGTTCTTC. This translates into CASSQDRVLAAGGNEQFF.

This chain uses TRBV5-1 with TRBJ1-1; 9 nucleotides agree with TRBD1. Germline V gene sequence: CDR1 SGHRS, CDR2 YFSETQ. The CDR3 sequence is 17 residues long. With 4 bases clipped from V and 1 base from J, the junction kept 11 bases outside the gene matches. The CDR3 loop is CASSPNSRGQGNTEAFF. CDR3 in DNA: TGCGCCAGCAGCCCGAATTCCCGGGGACAGGGGAACACTGAAGCTTTCTTT. Variable domain in full (rest from reference TRBV5-1 and TRBJ1-1): KAGVTQTPRYLIKTRGQQVTLSCSPISGHRSVSWYQQTPGQGLQFLFEYFSETQRNKGNFPGRFSGRQFSNSRSEMNVSTLELGDSALYLCASSPNSRGQGNTEAFFGQGTRLTVV.

The V gene is TRBV5-1, the J gene TRBJ2-1; D remains unclear. The V gene lost 2 bases and the J gene lost 6 bases, with 6 bases spanning the gap. The CDR3 consists of 12 residues. Germline loops: CDR1 SGHRS, CDR2 YFSETQ. CDR3 DNA sequence: TGCGCCAGCAGCTTAACCTTCAATGAGCAGTTCTTC. Amino acids: CASSLTFNEQFF.

CDR3 DNA sequence: TGTGCCAGCAGCGCATCATGGGATACGCAGTATTTT. Residues: CASSASWDTQYF. V is TRBV5-8 and J is TRBJ2-3, with D unresolved. Germline loops: CDR1 SGHTS, CDR2 YDEGEE. The CDR3 has 12 amino acids. Deletions cut 4 bases from V and 6 bases from J, with 9 bases between.

The V call is TRBV12-3 or TRBV12-4, the J call TRBJ1-2; D is possibly TRBD1 (5 bases). V lost 5 bases and J lost 1, with 11 bases in between. This CDR3 has 14 amino acids. The CDR3 DNA reads as TGTGCCAGCAGTCCCGGGACCGATAACTATGGCTACACCTTC. This sequence encodes CASSPGTDNYGYTF.

The CDR3 nucleotides are TGTGCCAGCAGGGCTGGGACGGGAGACAGCTACAATGAGCAGTTCTTC. Translation: CASRAGTGDSYNEQFF. The chain recombines TRBV28 with TRBJ2-1; tentative D call: TRBD2 (6 bases). CDR1 and CDR2 from the germline V gene are MDHEN and SYDVKM. V was clipped by 6 bases and J by 3 bases, with 18 bases between them. The CDR3 loop spans 16 amino acids. Together with reference TRBV28 and TRBJ2-1, the CDR3 gives the full variable domain: DVKVTQSSRYLVKRTGEKVFLECVQDMDHENMFWYRQDPGLGLRLIYFSYDVKMKEKGDIPEGYSVSREKKERFSLILESASTNQTSMYLCASRAGTGDSYNEQFFGPGTRLTVL.

This clonotype was detected once. V usage is TRBV27 and J usage is TRBJ2-3; D is unclear. V dropped 2 bases and J dropped 7 bases, with 4 bases sitting between them. Germline CDR1 reads MNHEY; CDR2 reads SMNVEV (reference sequence). The CDR3 extends over 11 amino acids. CDR3: CASSLGYTQYF. Here the CDR3 DNA reads TGTGCCAGCAGTTTAGGATATACGCAGTATTTT.